This TCR beta chain was sequenced in a study of T cells in localized non-small cell lung cancer. The germline gives CDR1 LNHDA, CDR2 SQIVND (reference sequence). V lost 5 bases and J lost 1, with 8 bases in between. CDR3 length equals 13 residues. The method was immunoSEQ multiplex PCR; TCRdb's version includes in-frame clones alone and lacks a portion of them. This sample has 40,000 to 55,000 clones, with around 86% found just once. Study-level points and caveats: Uninvolved adjacent lung had higher T cell clonality than tumor and all other tissues. Greater T cell density in blood accompanied longer overall survival.

Comment on this clone: Its antigen is unidentified.

The clonotype was recovered from a man between 40 and 75 years old with stage III lung adenocarcinoma. The chain employs TRBV19 and TRBJ1-1; a weak D match, TRBD1 (5 bases). The sequencing here drew on peripheral blood mononuclear cells, taken before any cancer treatment. The CDR3 region has the DNA TGTGCCAGTAGTTTAACAGGGAACACTGAAGCTTTCTTT. Amino acid sequence: CASSLTGNTEAFF.